The rows below give T cell receptor beta chains drawn from one sample of a study of T-cell memory formation after mild COVID-19. TCRdb passed the 5' RACE reads through MiXCR, listing each CDR3 protein once. The table includes about 130,000 distinct CDR3 sequences, approximately 15% detected once. The sequenced sample consisted of PBMCs or a T cell subset sorted from them (not recorded which). Receptors originate from an adult woman who had mild COVID-19 (a few samples of this study predate the infection). Cell type and time point are not known. Both conserved end residues are part of each CDR3. D genes are given only for firm matches. Clone sizes are given selectively: once, few, many, or a class where the clone is expanded.

V gene	clone size	D gene	J gene	CDR3 protein	CDR3 DNA
TRBV24-1	once	-	TRBJ2-6	CATSQTGSGANVLTF	TGTGCCACCAGTCAAACAGGGTCTGGGGCCAACGTCCTGACTTTC
TRBV7-2	few	-	TRBJ2-1	CAEGGLSSYNEQFF	TGTGCCGAAGGGGGGCTCAGCTCCTACAATGAGCAGTTCTTC
TRBV4-1	-	-	TRBJ1-1	CASSPLGQSRSAFF	TGCGCCAGCAGCCCCCTCGGACAATCCCGGTCGGCTTTCTTT
TRBV24-1	-	-	TRBJ2-7	CATSGSDRPYEQYF	TGTGCCACCAGTGGGAGCGACAGACCCTACGAGCAGTACTTC
TRBV27	few	TRBD2	TRBJ2-7	CASSLGGDASYEQYF	TGTGCCAGCAGTTTAGGGGGGGACGCCTCCTACGAGCAGTACTTC
TRBV7-2	many	-	TRBJ2-7	CASSLGAGSYEQYF	TGTGCCAGCAGCTTAGGGGCGGGCTCCTACGAGCAGTACTTC
TRBV4-2	few	TRBD1	TRBJ2-6	CASSQDGTGALSSGANVLTF	TGTGCCAGCAGCCAAGATGGGACAGGAGCTCTAAGCTCTGGGGCCAACGTCCTGACTTTC
TRBV5-6	-	TRBD2	TRBJ2-4	CASSLGPGLAGENIQYF	TGTGCCAGCAGCTTGGGACCGGGACTAGCGGGAGAAAACATTCAGTACTTC
TRBV12-5	few	-	TRBJ2-1	CASGLVPGPPHEQFF	TGTGCTAGTGGTTTGGTACCGGGGCCGCCCCATGAGCAGTTCTTC
TRBV5-1	few	TRBD1	TRBJ2-7	CASSFTGDYEQYF	TGCGCCAGCAGCTTCACAGGGGACTACGAGCAGTACTTC
TRBV9	-	-	TRBJ2-2	CASIAVTVELYF	TGTGCCAGCATCGCTGTGACCGTGGAGCTGTATTTT
TRBV5-1	few	TRBD1	TRBJ2-1	CASSWTGEYNEQFF	TGCGCCAGCAGCTGGACAGGGGAGTACAATGAGCAGTTCTTC
TRBV4-3	-	TRBD2	TRBJ2-7	CASSQRAGGPYEQYF	TGCGCCAGCAGCCAAAGAGCGGGAGGGCCCTACGAGCAGTACTTC
TRBV25-1	-	-	TRBJ1-6	CASSVGNYNSPLHF	TGTGCCAGCAGTGTAGGAAACTATAATTCACCCCTCCACTTT
TRBV6-2/TRBV6-3	-	-	TRBJ2-1	CASSYSAGIYNEQFF	TGTGCCAGCAGTTACTCAGCAGGGATTTACAATGAGCAGTTCTTC
TRBV27	few	-	TRBJ1-6	CASRSSRDSPLHF	TGTGCCAGCAGATCCTCCCGGGATTCACCCCTCCACTTT
TRBV7-9	few	-	TRBJ2-4	CASSSWGEGDIQYF	TGTGCCAGCAGCTCCTGGGGAGAGGGGGACATTCAGTACTTC
TRBV30	many	TRBD2	TRBJ2-7	CAWSVGAGGGAREQYF	TGTGCCTGGAGTGTCGGAGCAGGCGGGGGGGCAAGGGAGCAGTACTTC
TRBV5-1	few	-	TRBJ2-7	CASSSPGEQYF	TGCGCCAGCAGCTCCCCGGGGGAGCAGTACTTC
TRBV6-5	few	TRBD2	TRBJ2-2	CASSRLAGVAGELFF	TGTGCCAGCAGCAGACTAGCGGGGGTGGCCGGGGAGCTGTTTTTT
TRBV6-6	-	-	TRBJ1-2	CASSSYNYGYTF	TGTGCCAGCAGTTCTTATAACTATGGCTACACCTTC
TRBV27	few	TRBD1	TRBJ2-1	CASGQGSYNEQFF	TGTGCCAGCGGACAGGGGTCCTACAATGAGCAGTTCTTC
TRBV29-1	-	TRBD2	TRBJ2-7	CSVALAGDFYEQYF	TGCAGCGTTGCCCTAGCGGGAGATTTCTACGAGCAGTACTTC
TRBV21-1	many	-	TRBJ2-5	CASSKCTGTGEETQYF	TGTGCCAGCAGCAAATGCACAGGGACAGGGGAAGAGACCCAGTACTTC
TRBV24-1	many	-	TRBJ2-3	CATSDLEFAGTDTQYF	TGTGCCACCAGTGATTTAGAGTTCGCCGGCACAGATACGCAGTATTTT
TRBV2	-	-	TRBJ1-1	CASAGNEDTEAFF	TGTGCCAGCGCAGGGAATGAGGACACTGAAGCTTTCTTT
TRBV7-9	-	-	TRBJ2-3	CASSSPTGSADTQYF	TGTGCCAGCAGCTCACCTACAGGGTCGGCAGATACGCAGTATTTT
TRBV20-1	few	-	TRBJ2-1	CSARDHQRSQIYSEQFF	TGCAGTGCTAGAGATCATCAGCGGTCCCAGATCTACAGTGAGCAGTTCTTC
TRBV5-6	-	-	TRBJ2-1	CASSLVYASYNEQFF	TGTGCCAGCAGCTTGGTATACGCCTCCTACAATGAGCAGTTCTTC
TRBV6-5	few	TRBD1	TRBJ2-3	CASSSDRVADTQYF	TGTGCCAGCAGTTCGGACAGGGTTGCAGATACGCAGTATTTT
TRBV4-1	few	-	TRBJ2-7	CASSQEGVTYEQYF	TGCGCCAGCAGCCAAGAAGGAGTCACCTACGAGCAGTACTTC
TRBV12-3/TRBV12-4	-	-	TRBJ2-3	CASSPQFPDTQYF	TGTGCCAGCAGTCCTCAGTTCCCAGATACGCAGTATTTT
TRBV25-1	few	-	TRBJ2-1	CASSELGGVDEQFF	TGTGCCAGCAGTGAATTAGGTGGAGTAGATGAGCAGTTCTTC
TRBV15	few	-	TRBJ2-1	CATSRDPSYNEQFF	TGTGCCACCAGCAGAGACCCCTCCTACAATGAGCAGTTCTTC
TRBV4-1	many	TRBD1	TRBJ1-1	CASKQGTEAFF	TGCGCCAGCAAACAGGGGACTGAAGCTTTCTTT
TRBV27	few	TRBD2	TRBJ2-1	CASSSMIAGPYYNEQFF	TGTGCCAGCAGTTCGATGATAGCGGGACCCTACTACAATGAGCAGTTCTTC
TRBV9	-	TRBD2	TRBJ2-3	CASRGGATDTQYF	TGTGCCAGCCGGGGAGGGGCAACAGATACGCAGTATTTT
TRBV4-1	many	TRBD2	TRBJ2-1	CASSLAGGNEQFF	TGCGCCAGCAGCTTAGCGGGAGGCAATGAGCAGTTCTTC
TRBV7-2	few	-	TRBJ2-3	CASSFALTDTQYF	TGTGCCAGCAGCTTTGCATTAACAGATACGCAGTATTTT
TRBV15	-	TRBD2	TRBJ2-1	CATSQSGRTYNEQFF	TGTGCCACCAGTCAGAGCGGGAGGACCTACAATGAGCAGTTCTTC
TRBV11-3	-	-	TRBJ1-4	CASSPQRGTRKEKLFF	TGTGCCAGCAGCCCTCAACGGGGGACAAGGAAGGAAAAACTGTTTTTT
TRBV9	few	TRBD1	TRBJ2-5	CASSAGQYQETQYF	TGTGCCAGCAGCGCGGGACAGTACCAAGAGACCCAGTACTTC
TRBV12-3/TRBV12-4	-	TRBD2	TRBJ2-5	CASTLSRASGILGETQYF	TGTGCCAGCACCTTAAGCCGGGCTAGCGGGATCCTAGGGGAGACCCAGTACTTC
TRBV7-2	-	-	TRBJ2-1	CASSLRSEYYNEQFF	TGTGCCAGCAGCTTACGGAGCGAGTACTACAATGAGCAGTTCTTC
TRBV12-3/TRBV12-4	-	TRBD1	TRBJ1-6	CASSPRGTGGRSPLHF	TGTGCCAGCAGTCCTAGGGGGACAGGGGGCCGATCACCCCTCCACTTT
TRBV7-9	few	TRBD2	TRBJ2-1	CASSFYTGLRAGGENEQFF	TGTGCCAGCAGCTTTTATACTGGGTTAAGGGCGGGAGGGGAGAATGAGCAGTTCTTC
TRBV20-1	few	TRBD2	TRBJ2-3	CSATPGLAADTQYF	TGCAGTGCCACTCCGGGACTAGCGGCAGATACGCAGTATTTT
TRBV12-3/TRBV12-4	few	-	TRBJ1-2	CASSPGVFYGYTF	TGTGCCAGCAGTCCCGGGGTATTCTATGGCTACACCTTC
TRBV5-1	-	-	TRBJ2-3	CASSPGRAGTDTQYF	TGCGCCAGCAGCCCGGGACGCGCGGGCACAGATACGCAGTATTTT
TRBV29-1	few	TRBD2	TRBJ2-3	CSVVGGGTTDTQYF	TGCAGCGTTGTGGGCGGGGGGACCACAGATACGCAGTATTTT